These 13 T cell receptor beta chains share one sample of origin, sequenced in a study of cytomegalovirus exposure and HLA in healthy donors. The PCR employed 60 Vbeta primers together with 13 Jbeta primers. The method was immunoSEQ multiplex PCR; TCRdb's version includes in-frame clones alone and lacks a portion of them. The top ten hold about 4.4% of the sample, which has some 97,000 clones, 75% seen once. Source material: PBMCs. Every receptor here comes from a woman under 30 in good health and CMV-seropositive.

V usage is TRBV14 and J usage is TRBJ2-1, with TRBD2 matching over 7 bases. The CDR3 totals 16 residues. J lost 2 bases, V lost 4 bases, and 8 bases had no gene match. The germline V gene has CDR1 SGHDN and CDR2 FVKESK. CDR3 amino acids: CASSPGGGRPYNEQFF. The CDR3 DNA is TGTGCCAGCAGCCCCGGGGGAGGGAGACCCTACAATGAGCAGTTCTTC.

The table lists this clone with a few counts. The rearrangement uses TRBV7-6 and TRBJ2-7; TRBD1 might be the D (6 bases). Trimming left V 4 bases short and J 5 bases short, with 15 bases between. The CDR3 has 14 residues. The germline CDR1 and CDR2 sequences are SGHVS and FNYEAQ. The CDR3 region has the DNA TGTGCCAGCAGCTCCAAGGGGGAATTAGACGAGCAGTACTTC. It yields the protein CASSSKGELDEQYF.

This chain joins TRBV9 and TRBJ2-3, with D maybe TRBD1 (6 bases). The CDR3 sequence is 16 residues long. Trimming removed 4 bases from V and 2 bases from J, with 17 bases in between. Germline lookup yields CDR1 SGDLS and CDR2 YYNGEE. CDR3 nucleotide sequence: TGTGCCAGCAGCCCCTTGGGAACAGGGATCACAGATACGCAGTATTTT. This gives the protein CASSPLGTGITDTQYF.

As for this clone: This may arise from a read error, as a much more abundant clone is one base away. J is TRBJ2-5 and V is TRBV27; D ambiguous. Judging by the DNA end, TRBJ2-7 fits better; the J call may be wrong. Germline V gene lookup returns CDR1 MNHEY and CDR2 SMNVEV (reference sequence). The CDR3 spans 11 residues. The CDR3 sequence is CASSSCYEQYF. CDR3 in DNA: TGTGCCAGCAGTTCTTGCTACGAGCAGTACTTC.

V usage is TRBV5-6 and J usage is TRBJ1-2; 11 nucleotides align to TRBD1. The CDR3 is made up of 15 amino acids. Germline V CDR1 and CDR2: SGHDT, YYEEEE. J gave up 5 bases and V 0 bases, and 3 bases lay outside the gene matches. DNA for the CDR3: TGTGCCAGCAGCTTGGGGACAGGGGGCAAGTATGGCTACACCTTC. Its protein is CASSLGTGGKYGYTF.

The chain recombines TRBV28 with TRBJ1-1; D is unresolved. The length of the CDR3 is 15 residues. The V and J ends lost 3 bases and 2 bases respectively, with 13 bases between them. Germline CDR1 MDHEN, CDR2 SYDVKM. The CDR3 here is CASSFSNRPNTEAFF. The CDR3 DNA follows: TGTGCCAGCAGTTTTAGTAACAGACCCAACACTGAAGCTTTCTTT.

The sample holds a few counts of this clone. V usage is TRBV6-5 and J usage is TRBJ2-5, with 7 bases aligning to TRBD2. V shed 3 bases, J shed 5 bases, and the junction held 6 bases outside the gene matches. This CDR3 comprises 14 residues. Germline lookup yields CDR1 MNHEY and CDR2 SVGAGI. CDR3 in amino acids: CASSYWEGQETQYF. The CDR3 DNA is TGTGCCAGCAGTTATTGGGAGGGCCAGGAGACCCAGTACTTC.

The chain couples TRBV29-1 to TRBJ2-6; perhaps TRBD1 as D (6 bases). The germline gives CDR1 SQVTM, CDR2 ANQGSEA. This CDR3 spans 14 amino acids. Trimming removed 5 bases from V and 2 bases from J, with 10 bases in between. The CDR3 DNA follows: TGCAGCGTTCTCAGGGGTACTGGGGCCAACGTCCTGACTTTC. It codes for CSVLRGTGANVLTF.

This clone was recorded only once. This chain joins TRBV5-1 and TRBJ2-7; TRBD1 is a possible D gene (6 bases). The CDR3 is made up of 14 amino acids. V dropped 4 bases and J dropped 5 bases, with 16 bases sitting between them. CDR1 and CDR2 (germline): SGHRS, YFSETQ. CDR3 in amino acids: CASSTKQGNDEQYF. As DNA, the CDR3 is TGCGCCAGCAGCACCAAACAGGGAAATGACGAGCAGTACTTC.

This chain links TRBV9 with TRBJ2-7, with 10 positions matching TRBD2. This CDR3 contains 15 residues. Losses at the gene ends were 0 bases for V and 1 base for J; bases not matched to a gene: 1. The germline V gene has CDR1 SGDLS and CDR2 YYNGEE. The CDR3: CASSVELAGSYEQYF. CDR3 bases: TGTGCCAGCAGCGTAGAACTAGCGGGGTCCTACGAGCAGTACTTC.

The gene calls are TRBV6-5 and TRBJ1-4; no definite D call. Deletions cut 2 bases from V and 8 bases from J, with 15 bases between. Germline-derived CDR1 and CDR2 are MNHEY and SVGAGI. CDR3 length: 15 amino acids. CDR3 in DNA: TGTGCCAGCAGTTACGATCCGGGTTCTGGGGAAAAACTGTTTTTT. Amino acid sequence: CASSYDPGSGEKLFF.

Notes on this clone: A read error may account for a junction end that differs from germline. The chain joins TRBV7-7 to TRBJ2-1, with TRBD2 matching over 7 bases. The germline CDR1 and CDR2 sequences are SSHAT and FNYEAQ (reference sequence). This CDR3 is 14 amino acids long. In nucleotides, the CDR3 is TGTGCTAGCAGCTCCGGACTAGGGTACAATGAGCAGTTCTTC. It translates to CASSSGLGYNEQFF.

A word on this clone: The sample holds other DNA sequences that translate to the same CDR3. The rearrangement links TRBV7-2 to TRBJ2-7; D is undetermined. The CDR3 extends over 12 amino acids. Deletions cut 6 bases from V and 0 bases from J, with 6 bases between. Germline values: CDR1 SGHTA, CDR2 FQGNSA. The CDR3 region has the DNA TGTGCCAGCAGTCCTAGCTCCTACGAGCAGTACTTC. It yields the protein CASSPSSYEQYF. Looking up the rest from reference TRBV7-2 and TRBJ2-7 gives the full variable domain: GAGVSQSPSNKVTEKGKDVELRCDPISGHTALYWYRQSLGQGLEFLIYFQGNSAPDKSGLPSDRFSAERTGGSVSTLTIQRTQQEDSAVYLCASSPSSYEQYFGPGTRLTVT.